This section outlines one TCR beta chain sequence together with its context. What it recognizes is unknown. These data are taken from a study of cytomegalovirus exposure and HLA in healthy donors. Study-wide results and caveats: Evidence from a later analysis indicated that most CMV-associated TCR beta chains looked HLA-restricted.

The PCR was carried out with 60 Vbeta primers and 13 Jbeta primers. In the source study's methods: An analysis that came later counted 80 million or so unique TCR beta chains, around 12 million shared. Repertoires were generated with immunoSEQ multiplex PCR, while TCRdb's copy carries only in-frame clones and drops some. The V and J calls and clone size were taken over from that table, and D and trimming were inferred from the DNA. The sample holds 64,000 or so clones, around 70% seen once. The CDR3 is 12 amino acids. Germline assignment: CDR1 MDHEN and CDR2 SYDVKM. Trimming cost V 6 bases and J 9 bases, with 14 bases left between them.

V is TRBV28 and J is TRBJ1-2, with D perhaps matching TRBD1 (5 bases). The sequence was obtained from a man aged 35-49 years in good health and CMV-seropositive. The sample consisted of PBMCs. CDR3 nucleotides: TGTGCCAGCAGCCAGTCTACAGGAAGCTACACCTTC. It codes for CASSQSTGSYTF.